This TCR beta chain comes out of a study of T cell changes during pregnancy in multiple sclerosis (dated by TCRdb to between 2019 and 2020). Regarding the research as a whole: The study looked at changes in the T cell repertoire across pregnancy in women with multiple sclerosis.

About this clone: The antigen this receptor binds is unknown. Base qualities are missing; no much larger clone stands one base away.

The library was built by means of the immunoSEQ multiplex PCR assay. The source is immuneACCESS, and TCRdb retained only in-frame sequences with V and J called. Part of the clones is not carried over; for the studies checked, unresolved V genes explain less than half of this, and the remainder is unexplained. Within this sample are tens of thousands of clones, with roughly 91% of them counted one time only. The ten largest clones take up under 2.5% of the sample. V sheds 2 bases and J sheds 9 bases, leaving 20 bases between their ends. Per the germline V gene (reference sequence), PRHDT is the CDR1 and FYEKMQ is the CDR2. Counted from cysteine to phenylalanine, this CDR3 has 16 amino acids. The DNA shown is the 48-base CDR3, in frame from base 1.

Sequences were derived from peripheral blood, sampled in the third trimester of pregnancy. The rearrangement combines TRBV13 with TRBJ2-1; TRBD1 could be the D gene, as 5 bases match. This receptor was identified in a female donor in good health, enrolled as a control in a pregnancy study. The DNA sequence follows: TGTGCCAGCAGCTTAAGACGGGTGGACACCCGACCTGAGCAGTTCTTC. Its amino acids are CASSLRRVDTRPEQFF.